This T cell receptor beta chain was recorded in a study of blood T cell repertoires in COVID-19. As originally analysed: Quantification of nucleated cells was approximated via reference gene primer amplification. Profiled with immunoSEQ multiplex PCR; TCRdb holds only in-frame clones, not every one. V and J calls plus clone size are reproduced from that table; the DNA served to infer D and trimming. The sample has 380,000 or so clones; about 88% are singletons. The CDR3 is 14 residues long. The V and J ends lost 0 bases and 1 base respectively, with 5 bases between them. Germline CDR1 SGHAT, CDR2 FQNNGV.

The sequenced sample was peripheral blood. The source is a woman aged 55-75 years with COVID-19, enrolled during active disease. The chain carries TRBV11-2 and TRBJ2-3; D is undetermined. This chain's CDR3 is CASSLEIGTDTQYF. Here the CDR3 DNA reads TGTGCCAGCAGCTTAGAAATCGGCACAGATACGCAGTATTTT.